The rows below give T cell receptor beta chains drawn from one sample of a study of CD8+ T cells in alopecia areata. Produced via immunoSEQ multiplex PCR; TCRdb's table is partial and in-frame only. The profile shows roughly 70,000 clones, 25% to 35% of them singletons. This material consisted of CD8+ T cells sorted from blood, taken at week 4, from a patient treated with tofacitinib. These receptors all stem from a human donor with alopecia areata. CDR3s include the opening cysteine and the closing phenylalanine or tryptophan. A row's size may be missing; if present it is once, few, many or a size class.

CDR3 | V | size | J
CASSSSRDDQYF | TRBV7-9 | few | TRBJ2-5
CSVEATGPGVETQYF | TRBV29-1 | NA | TRBJ2-5
CASGGAEQETQYF | TRBV9 | NA | TRBJ2-5
CASSPYMNTEAFF | TRBV19 | NA | TRBJ1-1
CSVEGKSSYEQYF | TRBV29-1 | few | TRBJ2-7
CASSSTGDNEQFF | TRBV27 | NA | TRBJ2-1
CAWTESGTYEQYF | TRBV30 | few | TRBJ2-7
CASSRSTGYGYTF | TRBV28 | many | TRBJ1-2
CSVERAGTSGRLADTQYF | TRBV29-1 | few | TRBJ2-3
CSVLLKTQGDEQFF | TRBV29-1 | NA | TRBJ2-1
CASSYSLSEPQHF | TRBV6-5 | NA | TRBJ1-5
CASSATRRADGYTF | TRBV27 | few | TRBJ1-2
CASSLFQDRVNEQFF | TRBV5-6 | NA | TRBJ2-1
CAWSVGDNQPQHF | TRBV30 | few | TRBJ1-5
CASSLSGVGANVLTF | TRBV27 | NA | TRBJ2-6
CAWSVGEGPYEQYF | TRBV30 | few | TRBJ2-7
CSVPQGGYGYTF | TRBV29-1 | few | TRBJ1-2
CASSLGGGEQFF | TRBV27 | NA | TRBJ2-1
CSVSGGQDYGYTF | TRBV29-1 | NA | TRBJ1-2
CAWSVPRVINTEAFF | TRBV30 | NA | TRBJ1-1
CASSLMREGIYGYTF | TRBV7-9 | few | TRBJ1-2
CSLDKETQYF | TRBV29-1 | NA | TRBJ2-5
CASSPVPGVRGTSPDTQYF | TRBV7-9 | once | TRBJ2-3
CASSLPEVPLYGYTF | TRBV7-9 | NA | TRBJ1-2
CASSLARAGGETQYF | TRBV5-1 | NA | TRBJ2-5
CASSLGPGEQETQYF | TRBV11-2 | NA | TRBJ2-5
CASSSGTREQYF | TRBV6-5 | NA | TRBJ2-7
CASSPRLSLNEKLFF | TRBV7-6 | NA | TRBJ1-4
CASSQPNPGQGAVEAFF | TRBV4-1 | many | TRBJ1-1
CASSQDGGEVREAFF | TRBV4-3 | few | TRBJ1-1
CASSLGPIYGYTF | TRBV7-9 | NA | TRBJ1-2
CASSPVDRTNTGELFF | TRBV2 | NA | TRBJ2-2
CASSMARGTYEQYF | TRBV19 | NA | TRBJ2-7
CASSPRPQTSTDTQYF | TRBV11-2 | NA | TRBJ2-3
CASRNPGEGYGYTF | TRBV9 | few | TRBJ1-2
CSSWGSDTQYF | TRBV20-1 | few | TRBJ2-3
CASGRYLGEQYF | TRBV5-6 | NA | TRBJ2-7
CSASGRDLETQYF | TRBV29-1 | few | TRBJ2-5
CASSLVAGGYYNEQFF | TRBV11-2 | NA | TRBJ2-1
CASAGDRGFTDTQYF | TRBV5-1 | few | TRBJ2-3
CACPGGGTEAFF | TRBV30 | few | TRBJ1-1
CASSELPNTEAFF | TRBV25-1 | NA | TRBJ1-1